This entry is about one T cell receptor (beta chain). Its cognate antigen is unknown. This sample was taken from a study of T cell responses to AZD1222 COVID-19 vaccine. Losses at the gene ends were 5 bases for V and 1 base for J; bases not matched to a gene: 6. The CDR3 extends over 15 amino acids. Germline V gene sequence: CDR1 SGHTA, CDR2 FQGNSA. Study-wide findings and caveats: The donors showed a predominance of white British ancestry and of females, with possible underestimation of clonal diversity.

The data were produced by immunoSEQ multiplex PCR, yet TCRdb's version contains in-frame clones alone and is incomplete. Among 140,000 or so clones listed, about 92% were seen once. The specimen comprised peripheral blood, sampled after recovery from COVID-19. J is TRBJ1-1 and V is TRBV7-2; 8 bases fit TRBD1. The TCR originated in an adult who had recovered from COVID-19. The CDR3 DNA is TGTGCCAGCAGCGTCAGGGGGCTCCAGAACACTGAAGCTTTCTTT. Its protein product is CASSVRGLQNTEAFF.